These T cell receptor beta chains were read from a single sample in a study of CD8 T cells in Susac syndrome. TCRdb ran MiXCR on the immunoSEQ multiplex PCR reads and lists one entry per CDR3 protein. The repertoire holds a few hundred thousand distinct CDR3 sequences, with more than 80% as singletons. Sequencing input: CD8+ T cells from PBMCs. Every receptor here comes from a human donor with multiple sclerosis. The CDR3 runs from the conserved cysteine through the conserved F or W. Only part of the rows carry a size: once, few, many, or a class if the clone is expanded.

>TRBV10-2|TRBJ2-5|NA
CASTKGAGIQETQYF
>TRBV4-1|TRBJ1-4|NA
CASSRSSGQINEKLFF
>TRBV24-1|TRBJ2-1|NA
CATSDLSDNPQFF
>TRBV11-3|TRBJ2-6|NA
CASSPGEQGEVSGANVLTF
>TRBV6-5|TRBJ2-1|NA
CASSYEGLAGESSYNEQFF
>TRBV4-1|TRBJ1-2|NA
CASSQDAGQGLSRGYTF
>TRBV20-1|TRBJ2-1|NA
CSATQDSYSYNEQFF
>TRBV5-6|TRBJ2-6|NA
CASSIGGTWGSGANVLTF
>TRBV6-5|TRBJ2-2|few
CASSRVTGELFF
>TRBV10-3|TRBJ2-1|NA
CAINSGGGAEEQFF
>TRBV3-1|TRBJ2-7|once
CASSPLKQGADLSYEQYF
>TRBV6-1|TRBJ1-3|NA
CASSEADRRMIGNTIYF
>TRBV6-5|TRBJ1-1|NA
CASSPSTANTEAFF
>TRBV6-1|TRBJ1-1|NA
CASSLGKTEAFF
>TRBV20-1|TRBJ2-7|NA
CSARDPLAGSREEQYF
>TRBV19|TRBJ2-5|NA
CASSINGKTQYF
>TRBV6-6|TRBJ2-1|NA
CASSPSAGVYNEQFF
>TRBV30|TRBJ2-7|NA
CAWIPLDRDYEQYF
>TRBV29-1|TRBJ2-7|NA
CSVEGGGEFYEQYF
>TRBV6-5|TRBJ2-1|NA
CASSTAGGSGNEQFF
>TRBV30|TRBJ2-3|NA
CAWSLSGGGDTQYF
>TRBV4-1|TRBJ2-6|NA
CASSQMSDSGANVLTF
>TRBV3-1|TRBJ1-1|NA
CASSQDPGITEAFF
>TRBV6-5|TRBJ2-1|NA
CASSYTGLATDNEQFF
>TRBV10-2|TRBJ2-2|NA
CASLDVARQNTGELFF
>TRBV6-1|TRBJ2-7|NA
CASSDRPTGGYEQYF
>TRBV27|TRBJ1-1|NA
CASSWGLSRTEAFF
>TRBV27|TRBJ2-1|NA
CASSFSTSSSYNEQFF
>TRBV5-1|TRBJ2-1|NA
CASSLPQQGAFDEQFF
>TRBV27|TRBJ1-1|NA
CASSYPGPNTEAFF
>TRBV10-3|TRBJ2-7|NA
CAISESIIRVGNEQYF
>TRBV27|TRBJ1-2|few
CASSLSGQGANYGYTF
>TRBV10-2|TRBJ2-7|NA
CATSNMGNSYEQYF
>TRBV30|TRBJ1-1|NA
CAWNPGQGAEAFF
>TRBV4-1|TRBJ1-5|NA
CASSQGGFQPQHF
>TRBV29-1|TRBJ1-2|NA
CSVAPDRGHGYTF
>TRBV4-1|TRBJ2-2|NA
CASSQYPRTGDTGELFF
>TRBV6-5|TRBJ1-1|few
CASSPDTYTEAFF
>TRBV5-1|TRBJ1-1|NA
CASSPWDSMNTEAFF
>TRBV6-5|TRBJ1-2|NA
CASRTRAGNYGYTF
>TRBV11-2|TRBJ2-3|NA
CASSWTTLTDTQYF
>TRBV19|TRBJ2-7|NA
CASSIMLAATYEQYF
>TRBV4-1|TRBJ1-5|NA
CASSPRDRGGNQPQHF
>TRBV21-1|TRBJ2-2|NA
CASSPQSRELFF
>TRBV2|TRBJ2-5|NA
CASSLLFQETQYF
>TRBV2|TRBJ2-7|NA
CASSEAGAGRDPQYF
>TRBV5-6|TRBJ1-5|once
CASGAGVSNRPQHF
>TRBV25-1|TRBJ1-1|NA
CASSKGGERTEAFF